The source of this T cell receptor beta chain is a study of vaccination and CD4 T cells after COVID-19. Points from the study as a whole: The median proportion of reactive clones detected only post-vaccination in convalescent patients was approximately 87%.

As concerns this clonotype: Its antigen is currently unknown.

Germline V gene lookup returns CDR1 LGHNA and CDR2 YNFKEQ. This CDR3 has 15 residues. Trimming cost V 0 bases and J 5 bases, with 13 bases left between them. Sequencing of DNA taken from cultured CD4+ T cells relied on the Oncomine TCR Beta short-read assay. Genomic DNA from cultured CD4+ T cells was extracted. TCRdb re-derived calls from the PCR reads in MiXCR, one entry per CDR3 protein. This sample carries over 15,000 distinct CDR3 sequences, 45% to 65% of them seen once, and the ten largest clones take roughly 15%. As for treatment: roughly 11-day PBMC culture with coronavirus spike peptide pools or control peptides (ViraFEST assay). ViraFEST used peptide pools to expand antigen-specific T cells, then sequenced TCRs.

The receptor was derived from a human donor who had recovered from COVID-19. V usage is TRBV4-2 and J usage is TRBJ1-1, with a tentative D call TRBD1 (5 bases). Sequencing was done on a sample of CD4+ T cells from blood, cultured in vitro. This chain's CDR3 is CASSQDPGEYTEAFF. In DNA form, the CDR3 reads TGTGCCAGCAGCCAAGACCCGGGGGAGTATACTGAAGCTTTCTTT.